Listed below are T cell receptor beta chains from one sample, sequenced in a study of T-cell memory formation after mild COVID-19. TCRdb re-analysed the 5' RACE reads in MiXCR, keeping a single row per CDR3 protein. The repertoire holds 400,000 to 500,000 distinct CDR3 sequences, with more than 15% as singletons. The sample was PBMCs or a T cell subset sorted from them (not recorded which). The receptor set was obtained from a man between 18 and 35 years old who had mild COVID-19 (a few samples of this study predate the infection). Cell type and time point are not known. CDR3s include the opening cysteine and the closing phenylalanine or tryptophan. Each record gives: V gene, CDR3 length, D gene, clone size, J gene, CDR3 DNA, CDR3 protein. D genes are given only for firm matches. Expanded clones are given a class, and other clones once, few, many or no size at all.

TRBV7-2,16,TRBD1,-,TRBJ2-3,TGTGCCAGCAGCTTATGGGACAGGTCTAGCACAGATACGCAGTATTTT,CASSLWDRSSTDTQYF
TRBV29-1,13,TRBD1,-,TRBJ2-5,TGCAGCGTTGGACAGGGGCTCCAAGAGACCCAGTACTTC,CSVGQGLQETQYF
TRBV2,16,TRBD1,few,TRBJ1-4,TGTGCCAGCCGGCCGAAAATTACAGGGGGTGCAGAAAAACTGTTTTTT,CASRPKITGGAEKLFF
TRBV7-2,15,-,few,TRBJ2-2,TGTGCCAGCAGCTTAAGGGGGGTTAACACCGGGGAGCTGTTTTTT,CASSLRGVNTGELFF
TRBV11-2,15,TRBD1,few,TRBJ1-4,TGTGCCAGCAGCTCCCCCAGGGGGCGAAATGAAAAACTGTTTTTT,CASSSPRGRNEKLFF
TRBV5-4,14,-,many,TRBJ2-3,TGTGCCAGCAGCCCCACGTCGGGTCCAGATACGCAGTATTTT,CASSPTSGPDTQYF
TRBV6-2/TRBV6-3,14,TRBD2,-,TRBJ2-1,TGTGCCAGCAGGCCGGGACTAGCGATCCATGAGCAGTTCTTC,CASRPGLAIHEQFF
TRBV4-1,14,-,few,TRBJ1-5,TGCGCCAGCAGCCAAACCAGGGTGGATCAGCCCCAGCATTTT,CASSQTRVDQPQHF
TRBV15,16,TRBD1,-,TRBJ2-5,TGTGCCACCAGCTCCGTCCGGACAGGGGGCGATGAGACCCAGTACTTC,CATSSVRTGGDETQYF
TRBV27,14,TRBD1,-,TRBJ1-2,TGTGCCAGCAGCAGGACAGGGGGCGACTATGGCTACACCTTC,CASSRTGGDYGYTF
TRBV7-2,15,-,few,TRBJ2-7,TGTGCCAGCAGCTATGAAGGGGGACGGGCCTACGAGCAGTACTTC,CASSYEGGRAYEQYF
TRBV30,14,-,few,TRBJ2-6,TGTGCCTCTGCGGGGCTCTCTGGGGCCAACGTCCTGACTTTC,CASAGLSGANVLTF
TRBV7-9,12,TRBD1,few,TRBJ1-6,TGTGCCAGCAGCCTACAGGGGTATTCCCTCCACTTT,CASSLQGYSLHF
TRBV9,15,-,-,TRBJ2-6,TGTGCCAGCAGCGTAGGGGGAGCTGGGGCCAACGTCCTGACTTTC,CASSVGGAGANVLTF
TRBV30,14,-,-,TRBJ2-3,TGTGCCTGGAGTCTGGACAGAAGCACAGATACGCAGTATTTT,CAWSLDRSTDTQYF
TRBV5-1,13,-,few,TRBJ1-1,TGCGCCAGCAGCCTGCGGAAGGAGACTGAAGCTTTCTTT,CASSLRKETEAFF
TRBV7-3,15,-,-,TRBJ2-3,TGTGCCAGCAGCTACAGGGTGGTCTTCACAGATACGCAGTATTTT,CASSYRVVFTDTQYF
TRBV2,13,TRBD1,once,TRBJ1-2,TGTGCCAGCAGTGTGACAGGGGGGTGTGGCTACACCTTC,CASSVTGGCGYTF
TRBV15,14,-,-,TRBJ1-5,TGTGCCACCAGCAGAGATACAGGGATGCTACCCCAGCATTTT,CATSRDTGMLPQHF
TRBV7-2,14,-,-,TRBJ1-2,TGTGCCAGCAGCTTACATTGGTTAGTGCATGGCTACACCTTC,CASSLHWLVHGYTF
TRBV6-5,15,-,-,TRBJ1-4,TGTGCCAGCAGTTACTCTTCCGACAGAGGTGAAAAACTGTTTTTT,CASSYSSDRGEKLFF
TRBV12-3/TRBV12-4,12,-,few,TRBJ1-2,TGTGCCAGCAGTTCCGGACAAAGGGGCTACACCTTC,CASSSGQRGYTF
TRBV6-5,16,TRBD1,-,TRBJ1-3,TGTGCCAGCAAGGGACAGGGGATAGCTGGTGGAAACACCATATATTTT,CASKGQGIAGGNTIYF
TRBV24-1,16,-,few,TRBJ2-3,TGTGCCACCAGTGATCCCGGGACGGACTCCACAGATACGCAGTATTTT,CATSDPGTDSTDTQYF
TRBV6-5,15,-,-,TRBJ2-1,TGTGCCACGCGGGACGTCAGGGGGTCCTACAATGAGCAGTTCTTC,CATRDVRGSYNEQFF
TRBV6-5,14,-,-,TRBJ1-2,TGTGCCAGCAGCTATACTCGGGCAGTTTATGGCTACACCTTC,CASSYTRAVYGYTF
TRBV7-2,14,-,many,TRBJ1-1,TGTGCCAGCAGCTCGGTGATTATAAGCGCTGAAGCTTTCTTT,CASSSVIISAEAFF
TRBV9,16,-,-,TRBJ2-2,TGTGCCAGCAGCGTAGGCTTCGGGGATATCGCCGGGGAGCTGTTTTTT,CASSVGFGDIAGELFF
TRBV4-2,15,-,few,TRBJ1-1,TGTGCCAGCAGCCCCGAAGGATGGGGGGACACTGAAGCTTTCTTT,CASSPEGWGDTEAFF
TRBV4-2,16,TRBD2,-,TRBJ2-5,TGTGCCAGCAGCCAAGATGGGAGCGGGGGGTCAGAGACCCAGTACTTC,CASSQDGSGGSETQYF
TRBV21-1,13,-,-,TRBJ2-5,TGTGCCAGCAGCAAAGTGCGGGAAGAGACCCAGTACTTC,CASSKVREETQYF
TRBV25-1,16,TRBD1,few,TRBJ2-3,TGTGCCAGCAGTGGGACAGGGGTCTACTTCACAGATACGCAGTATTTT,CASSGTGVYFTDTQYF
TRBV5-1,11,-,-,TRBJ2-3,TGCGCCAGCACCCATGAGTATACGCAGTATTTT,CASTHEYTQYF
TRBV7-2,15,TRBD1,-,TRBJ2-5,TGTGCCAGCACCCTCGTGACAGGGGATTTAGAGACCCAGTACTTC,CASTLVTGDLETQYF
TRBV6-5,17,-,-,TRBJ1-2,TGTGCCAGCAGTTACTCGGGAGGGAACCTTCCGAGGGATGGCTACACCTTC,CASSYSGGNLPRDGYTF
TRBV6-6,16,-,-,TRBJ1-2,TGTGCCAGCAGTTACAGTCAGGTTGAGTTCGGCTATGGCTACACCTTC,CASSYSQVEFGYGYTF
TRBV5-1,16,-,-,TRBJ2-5,TGCGCCAGCAGCGTGGTGGTGGGGGGCCTACAAGAGACCCAGTACTTC,CASSVVVGGLQETQYF
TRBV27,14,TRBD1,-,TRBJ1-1,TGTGCCAGCAGACAGGGGGCATGGGACACTGAAGCTTTCTTT,CASRQGAWDTEAFF
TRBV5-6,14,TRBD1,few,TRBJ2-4,TGTGCCAGCAGCCCTGACAGGGGGCGGGACATTCAGTACTTC,CASSPDRGRDIQYF
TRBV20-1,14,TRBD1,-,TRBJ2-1,TGCAGTGCCGGAGGGGACAGGGGGTACAATGAGCAGTTCTTC,CSAGGDRGYNEQFF
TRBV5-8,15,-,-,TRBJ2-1,TGTGCCAGCAGCTTGGCGGGGGCGCGGTACAATGAGCAGTTCTTC,CASSLAGARYNEQFF
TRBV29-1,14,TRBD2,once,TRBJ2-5,TGCAGCGTTGAAGAGCGGGGGGTAGGAGAGACCCAGTACTTC,CSVEERGVGETQYF
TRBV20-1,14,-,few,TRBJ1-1,TGCAGTGCTAGAGTCGTAGGGCCTAACACTGAAGCTTTCTTT,CSARVVGPNTEAFF
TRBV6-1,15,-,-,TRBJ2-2,TGTGCCAGCACTCTGGCGACAGTCAACACCGGGGAGCTGTTTTTT,CASTLATVNTGELFF
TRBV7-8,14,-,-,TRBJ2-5,TGTGCCAGCACCGCATGGGGTATCCAAGAGACCCAGTACTTC,CASTAWGIQETQYF
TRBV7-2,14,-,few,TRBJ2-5,TGTGCCAGCAGCTTCGGGCTGGGGGAAGAGACCCAGTACTTC,CASSFGLGEETQYF
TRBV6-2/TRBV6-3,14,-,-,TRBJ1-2,TGTGCCAGCAGCCGGTCTGGGACGCACTATGGCTACACCTTC,CASSRSGTHYGYTF
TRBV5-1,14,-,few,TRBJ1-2,TGCGCCAGCAGCTTGGGACAGGTATCGAATGGCTACACCTTC,CASSLGQVSNGYTF
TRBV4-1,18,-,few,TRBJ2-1,TGCGCCAGCAGCCAAGATTCAAGCCTAGGGATAGGGAACAATGAGCAGTTCTTC,CASSQDSSLGIGNNEQFF
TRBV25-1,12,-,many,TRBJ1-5,TGTGCCAGCAGTGAAGCCAATCAGCCCCAGCATTTT,CASSEANQPQHF